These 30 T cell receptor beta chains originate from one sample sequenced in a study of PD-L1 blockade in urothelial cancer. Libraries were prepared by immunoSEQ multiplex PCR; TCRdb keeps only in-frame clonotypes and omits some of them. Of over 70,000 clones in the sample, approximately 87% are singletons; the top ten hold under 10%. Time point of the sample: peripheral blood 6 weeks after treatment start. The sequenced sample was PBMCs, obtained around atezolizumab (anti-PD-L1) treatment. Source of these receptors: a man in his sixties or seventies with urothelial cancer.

CDR3 sequence: CASSWGQTTGELFF. The CDR3 DNA is TGTGCCAGCAGCTGGGGACAGACGACCGGGGAGCTGTTTTTT. The genes are TRBV2 and TRBJ2-2; 7 bases are shared with TRBD1. Germline assignment: CDR1 SNHLY and CDR2 FYNNEI. Unmatched junction bases numbered 6, after V lost 6 bases and J lost 5 bases. The CDR3 totals 14 residues.

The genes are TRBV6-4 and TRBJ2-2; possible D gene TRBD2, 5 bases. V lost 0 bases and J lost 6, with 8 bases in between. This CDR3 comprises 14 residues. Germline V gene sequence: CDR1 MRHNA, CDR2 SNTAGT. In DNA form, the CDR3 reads TGTGCCAGCAGTGACTCAACCGGGGCCGGGGAGCTGTTTTTT. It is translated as CASSDSTGAGELFF.

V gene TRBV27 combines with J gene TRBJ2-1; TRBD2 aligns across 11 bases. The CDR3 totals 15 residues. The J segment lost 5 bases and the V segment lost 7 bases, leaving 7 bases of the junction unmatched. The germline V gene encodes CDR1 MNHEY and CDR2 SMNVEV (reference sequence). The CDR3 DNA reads TGTGCCAGCACAACCGGGACTAGCGGAAACAATGAGCAGTTCTTC. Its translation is CASTTGTSGNNEQFF.

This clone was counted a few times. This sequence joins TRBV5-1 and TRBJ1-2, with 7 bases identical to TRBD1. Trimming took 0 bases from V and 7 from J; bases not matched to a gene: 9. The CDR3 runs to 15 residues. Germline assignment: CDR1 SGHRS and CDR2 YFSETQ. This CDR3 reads CASSLAAGGFRGYTF. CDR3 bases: TGCGCCAGCAGCTTGGCCGCAGGGGGGTTCCGTGGCTACACCTTC.

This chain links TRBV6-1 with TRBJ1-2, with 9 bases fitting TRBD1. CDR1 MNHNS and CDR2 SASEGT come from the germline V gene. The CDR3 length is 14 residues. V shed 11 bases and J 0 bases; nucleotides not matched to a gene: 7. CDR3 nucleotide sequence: TGTGCCGTAAGGACAGGGGTCTCTAACTATGGCTACACCTTC. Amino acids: CAVRTGVSNYGYTF.

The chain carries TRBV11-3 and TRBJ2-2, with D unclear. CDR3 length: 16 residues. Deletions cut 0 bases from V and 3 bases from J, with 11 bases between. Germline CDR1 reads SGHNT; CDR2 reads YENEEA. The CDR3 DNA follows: TGTGCCAGCAGCTTAGACTCAGGCACCTACACCGGGGAGCTGTTTTTT. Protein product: CASSLDSGTYTGELFF.

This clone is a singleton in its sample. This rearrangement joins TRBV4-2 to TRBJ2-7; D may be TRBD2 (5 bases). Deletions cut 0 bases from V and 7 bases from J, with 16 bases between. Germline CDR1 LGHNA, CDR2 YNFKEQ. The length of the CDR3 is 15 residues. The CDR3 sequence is CASSQDGRDSGEQYF. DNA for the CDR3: TGTGCCAGCAGCCAAGATGGGAGAGACTCGGGGGAGCAGTACTTC.

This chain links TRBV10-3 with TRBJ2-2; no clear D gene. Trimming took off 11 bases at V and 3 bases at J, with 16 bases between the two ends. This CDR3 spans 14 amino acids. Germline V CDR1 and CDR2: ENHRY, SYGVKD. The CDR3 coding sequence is TGTGCCGTAAGAAGAGTAAGAGACACCGGGGAGCTGTTTTTT. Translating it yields CAVRRVRDTGELFF.

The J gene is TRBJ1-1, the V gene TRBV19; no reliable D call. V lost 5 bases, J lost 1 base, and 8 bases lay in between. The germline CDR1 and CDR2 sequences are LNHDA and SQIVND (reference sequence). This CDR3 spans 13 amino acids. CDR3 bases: TGTGCCAGTAGTTTGGACTGGAACACTGAAGCTTTCTTT. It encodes CASSLDWNTEAFF.

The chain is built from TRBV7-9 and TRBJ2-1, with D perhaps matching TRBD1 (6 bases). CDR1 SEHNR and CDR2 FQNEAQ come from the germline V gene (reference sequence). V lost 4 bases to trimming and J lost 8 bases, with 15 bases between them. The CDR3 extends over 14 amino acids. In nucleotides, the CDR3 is TGTGCCAGCAGCTCCACACACAGGGCAGATGAGCAGTTCTTC. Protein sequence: CASSSTHRADEQFF.

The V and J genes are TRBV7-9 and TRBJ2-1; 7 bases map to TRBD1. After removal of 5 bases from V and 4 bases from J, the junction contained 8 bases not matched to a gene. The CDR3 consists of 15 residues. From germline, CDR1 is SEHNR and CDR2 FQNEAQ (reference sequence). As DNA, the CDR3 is TGTGCCAGCAGCAACAATTGGGGACAGTACAATGAGCAGTTCTTC. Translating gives CASSNNWGQYNEQFF.

In DNA form, the CDR3 reads TGTGCCAGTAGTAGCGCGGTGGGAAACACCATATATTTT. Its protein is CASSSAVGNTIYF. This chain uses TRBV19 with TRBJ1-3; D not resolved. Germline loops: CDR1 LNHDA, CDR2 SQIVND (reference sequence). V gave up 4 bases and J gave up 4 bases, with 8 bases separating them. This CDR3 is 13 amino acids long.

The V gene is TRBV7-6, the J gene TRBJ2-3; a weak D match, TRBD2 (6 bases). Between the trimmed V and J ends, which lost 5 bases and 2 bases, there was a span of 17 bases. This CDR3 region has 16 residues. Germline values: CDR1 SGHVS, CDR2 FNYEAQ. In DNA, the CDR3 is TGTGCCAGCAGCCCCACTAGCCTCCGCTTCACAGATACGCAGTATTTT. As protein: CASSPTSLRFTDTQYF.

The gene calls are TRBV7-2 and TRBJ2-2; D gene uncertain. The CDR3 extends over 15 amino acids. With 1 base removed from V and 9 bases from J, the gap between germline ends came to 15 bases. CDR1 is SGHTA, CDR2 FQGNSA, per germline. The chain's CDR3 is CASSLVPGSIRELFF. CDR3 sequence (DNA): TGTGCCAGCAGCTTAGTGCCCGGGTCGATAAGGGAGCTGTTTTTT. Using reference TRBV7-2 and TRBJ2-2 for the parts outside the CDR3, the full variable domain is GAGVSQSPSNKVTEKGKDVELRCDPISGHTALYWYRQSLGQGLEFLIYFQGNSAPDKSGLPSDRFSAERTGGSVSTLTIQRTQQEDSAVYLCASSLVPGSIRELFFGEGSRLTVL.

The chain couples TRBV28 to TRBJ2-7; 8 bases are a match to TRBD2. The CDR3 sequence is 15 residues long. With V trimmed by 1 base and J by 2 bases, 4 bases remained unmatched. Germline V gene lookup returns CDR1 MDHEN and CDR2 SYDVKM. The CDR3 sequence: CASSLYRGGAYEQYF. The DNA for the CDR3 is TGTGCCAGCAGTTTATATCGGGGGGGAGCCTACGAGCAGTACTTC.

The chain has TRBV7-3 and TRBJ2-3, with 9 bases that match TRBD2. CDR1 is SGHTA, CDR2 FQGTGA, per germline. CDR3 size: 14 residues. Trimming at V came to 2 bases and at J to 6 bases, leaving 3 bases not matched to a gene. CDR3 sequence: CASSLGGTSDTQYF. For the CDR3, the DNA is TGTGCCAGCAGCTTAGGGGGGACTAGCGATACGCAGTATTTT.

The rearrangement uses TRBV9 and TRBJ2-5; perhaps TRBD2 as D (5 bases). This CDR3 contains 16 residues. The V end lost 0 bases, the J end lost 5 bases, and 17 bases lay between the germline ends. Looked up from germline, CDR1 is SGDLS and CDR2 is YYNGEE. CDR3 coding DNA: TGTGCCAGCAGCGTAGATCCTGTCGGGGTAGAGGAGACCCAGTACTTC. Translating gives CASSVDPVGVEETQYF.

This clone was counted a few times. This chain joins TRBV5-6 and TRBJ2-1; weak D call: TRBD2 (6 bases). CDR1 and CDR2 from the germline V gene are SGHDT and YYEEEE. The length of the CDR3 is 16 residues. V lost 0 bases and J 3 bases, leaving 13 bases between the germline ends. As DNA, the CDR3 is TGTGCCAGCAGCTTGGTAGCGGAGGGCCTCTACAATGAGCAGTTCTTC. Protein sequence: CASSLVAEGLYNEQFF. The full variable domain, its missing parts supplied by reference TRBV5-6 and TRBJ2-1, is DAGVTQSPTHLIKTRGQQVTLRCSPKSGHDTVSWYQQALGQGPQFIFQYYEEEERQRGNFPDRFSGHQFPNYSSELNVNALLLGDSALYLCASSLVAEGLYNEQFFGPGTRLTVL.

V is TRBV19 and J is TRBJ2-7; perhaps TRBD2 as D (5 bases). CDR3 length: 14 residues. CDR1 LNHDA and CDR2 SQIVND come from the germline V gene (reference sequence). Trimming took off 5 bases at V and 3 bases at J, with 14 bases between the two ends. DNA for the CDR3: TGTGCCAGTAGTGAGGGAAGGAGAGTCTACGAGCAGTACTTC. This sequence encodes CASSEGRRVYEQYF.

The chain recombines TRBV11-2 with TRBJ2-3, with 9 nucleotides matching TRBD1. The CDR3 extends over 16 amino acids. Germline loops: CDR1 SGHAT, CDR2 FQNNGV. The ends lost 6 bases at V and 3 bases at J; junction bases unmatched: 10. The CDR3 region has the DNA TGTGCCAGCAGGCGTTACAGGGGGCGTGGGACAGATACGCAGTATTTT. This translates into CASRRYRGRGTDTQYF.

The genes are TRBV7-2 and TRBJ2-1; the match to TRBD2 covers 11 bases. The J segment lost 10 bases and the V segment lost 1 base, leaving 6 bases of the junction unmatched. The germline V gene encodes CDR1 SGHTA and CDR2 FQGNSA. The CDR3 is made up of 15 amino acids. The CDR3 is CASSLVSGRGGEQFF. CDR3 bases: TGTGCCAGCAGCTTAGTTAGCGGGAGGGGAGGGGAGCAGTTCTTC.

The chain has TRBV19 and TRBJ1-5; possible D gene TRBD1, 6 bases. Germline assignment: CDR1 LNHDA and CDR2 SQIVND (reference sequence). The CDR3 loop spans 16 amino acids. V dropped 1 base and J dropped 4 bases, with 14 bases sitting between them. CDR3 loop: CASSIVGGGANQPQHF. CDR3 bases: TGTGCCAGTAGTATAGTTGGCGGGGGCGCGAATCAGCCCCAGCATTTT. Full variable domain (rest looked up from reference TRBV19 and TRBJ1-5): DGGITQSPKYLFRKEGQNVTLSCEQNLNHDAMYWYRQDPGQGLRLIYYSQIVNDFQKGDIAEGYSVSREKKESFPLTVTSAQKNPTAFYLCASSIVGGGANQPQHFGDGTRLSIL.

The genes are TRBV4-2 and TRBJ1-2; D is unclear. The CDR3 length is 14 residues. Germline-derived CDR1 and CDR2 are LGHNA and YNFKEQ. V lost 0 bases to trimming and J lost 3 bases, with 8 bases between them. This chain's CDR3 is CASSQDPEDYGYTF. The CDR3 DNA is TGTGCCAGCAGCCAAGACCCCGAGGACTATGGCTACACCTTC.

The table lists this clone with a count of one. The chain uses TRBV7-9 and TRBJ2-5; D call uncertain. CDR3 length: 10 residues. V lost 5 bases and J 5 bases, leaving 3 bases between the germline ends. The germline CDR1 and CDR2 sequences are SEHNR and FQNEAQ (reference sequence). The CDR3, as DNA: TGTGCCAGCAGCGAGGAGACCCAGTACTTC. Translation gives CASSEETQYF. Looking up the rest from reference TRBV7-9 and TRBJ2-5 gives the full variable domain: DTGVSQNPRHKITKRGQNVTFRCDPISEHNRLYWYRQTLGQGPEFLTYFQNEAQLEKSRLLSDRFSAERPKGSFSTLEIQRTEQGDSAMYLCASSEETQYFGPGTRLLVL.

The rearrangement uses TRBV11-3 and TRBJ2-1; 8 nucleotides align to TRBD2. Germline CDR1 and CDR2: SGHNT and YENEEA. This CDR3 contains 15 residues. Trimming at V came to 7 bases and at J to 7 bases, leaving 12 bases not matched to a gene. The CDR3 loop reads CASIDSGKLGNEQFF. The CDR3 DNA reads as TGTGCCAGCATCGATAGCGGGAAGTTGGGGAATGAGCAGTTCTTC.

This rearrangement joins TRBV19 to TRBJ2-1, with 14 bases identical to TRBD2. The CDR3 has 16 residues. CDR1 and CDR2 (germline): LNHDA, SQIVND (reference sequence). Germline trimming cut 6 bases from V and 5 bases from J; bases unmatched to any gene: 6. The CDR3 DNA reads TGTGCCAGTAGCTTCCGACTAGCGGGGGGGGACAATGAGCAGTTCTTC. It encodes CASSFRLAGGDNEQFF.

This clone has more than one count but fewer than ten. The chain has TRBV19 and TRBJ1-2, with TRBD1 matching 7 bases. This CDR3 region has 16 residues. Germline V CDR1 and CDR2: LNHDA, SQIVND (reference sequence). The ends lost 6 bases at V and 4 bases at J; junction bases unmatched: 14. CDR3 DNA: TGTGCCAGTAGATCCCGTTTGACAGGGTTGGTCTATGGCTACACCTTC. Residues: CASRSRLTGLVYGYTF.

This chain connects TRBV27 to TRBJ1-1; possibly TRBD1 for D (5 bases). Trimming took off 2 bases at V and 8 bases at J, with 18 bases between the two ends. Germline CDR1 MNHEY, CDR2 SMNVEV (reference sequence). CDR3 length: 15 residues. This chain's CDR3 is CASSLSGQTPGEAFF. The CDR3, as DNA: TGTGCCAGCAGTTTAAGCGGGCAGACCCCAGGGGAAGCTTTCTTT.

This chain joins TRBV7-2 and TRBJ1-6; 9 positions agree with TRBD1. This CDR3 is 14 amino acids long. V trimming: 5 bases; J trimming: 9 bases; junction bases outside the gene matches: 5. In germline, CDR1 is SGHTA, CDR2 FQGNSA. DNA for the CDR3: TGTGCCAGCAGCCTGGGACAGGGCCCTTCACCCCTCCACTTT. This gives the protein CASSLGQGPSPLHF.

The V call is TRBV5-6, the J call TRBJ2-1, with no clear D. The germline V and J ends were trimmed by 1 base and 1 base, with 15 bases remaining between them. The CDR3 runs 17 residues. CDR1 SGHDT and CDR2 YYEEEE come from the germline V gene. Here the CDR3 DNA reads TGTGCCAGCAGCTTGCTGGGTGGTGGCGGATCCTACAATGAGCAGTTCTTC. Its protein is CASSLLGGGGSYNEQFF.